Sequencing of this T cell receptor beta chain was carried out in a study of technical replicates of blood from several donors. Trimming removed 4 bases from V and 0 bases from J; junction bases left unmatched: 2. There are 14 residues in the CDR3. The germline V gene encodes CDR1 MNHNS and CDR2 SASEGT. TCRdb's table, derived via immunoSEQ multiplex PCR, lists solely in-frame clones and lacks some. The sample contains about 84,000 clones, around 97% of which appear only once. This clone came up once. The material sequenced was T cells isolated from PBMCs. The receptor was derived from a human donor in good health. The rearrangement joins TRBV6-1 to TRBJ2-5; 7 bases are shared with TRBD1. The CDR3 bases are TGTGCCAGCAGTGGTACAGGGGACCAAGAGACCCAGTACTTC. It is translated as CASSGTGDQETQYF.